Below, 21 T cell receptor beta chains from the same sample are listed, as sequenced in a study of blood T cell repertoires in COVID-19. Clones were sequenced by immunoSEQ multiplex PCR, and TCRdb holds only the in-frame ones, with some missing. The repertoire consists of about 300,000 clones, with roughly 89% occurring once and the leading ten covering 1.5% to 2%. The material sequenced was peripheral blood. The receptors come from a woman in her 30s with COVID-19, enrolled during active disease.

The rearrangement uses TRBV12-3 or TRBV12-4 and TRBJ1-2, with 8 bases fitting TRBD1. The CDR3 contains 13 residues. V was clipped by 5 bases and J by 8 bases; unmatched bases: 7. The CDR3 reads CASSGQGEEGYTF. In DNA form, the CDR3 reads TGTGCCAGCAGTGGACAGGGTGAAGAGGGCTACACCTTC.

J is TRBJ2-7 and V is TRBV11-1; TRBD1 agrees at 9 bases. The junction had 8 bases not matched to a gene; V was cut back by 5 bases and J by 6 bases. The CDR3 totals 14 residues. Germline V gene data show CDR1 as SGHAT and CDR2 as FQDESV (reference sequence). The CDR3 loop reads CASSPRTGEVEQYF. The CDR3 DNA reads TGTGCCAGCAGCCCACGGACAGGGGAGGTCGAGCAGTACTTC. Filled out from reference TRBV11-1 and TRBJ2-7, the complete variable domain reads EAEVAQSPRYKITEKSQAVAFWCDPISGHATLYWYRQILGQGPELLVQFQDESVVDDSQLPKDRFSAERLKGVDSTLKIQPAELGDSAMYLCASSPRTGEVEQYFGPGTRLTVT.

This clone was recorded at least ten times. The chain combines TRBV7-9 with TRBJ2-2; 8 bases are shared with TRBD1. CDR3 length equals 16 residues. Germline CDR1 SEHNR, CDR2 FQNEAQ (reference sequence). V lost 8 bases, J lost 6 bases, and 14 bases stayed unmatched. Here the CDR3 DNA reads TGTGCCAGCCGCGAAAGACCGACAGGGGCCGCCGGGGAGCTGTTTTTT. Residues: CASRERPTGAAGELFF.

This chain connects TRBV27 to TRBJ1-1; D not certain. CDR1 MNHEY and CDR2 SMNVEV come from the germline V gene (reference sequence). Trimming shortened V by 5 bases and J by 1 base, and 8 bases separated the two germline ends. The CDR3 is made up of 13 amino acids. CDR3 loop: CASSPQSNTEAFF. The CDR3 DNA is TGTGCCAGCAGTCCCCAATCGAACACTGAAGCTTTCTTT.

The gene calls are TRBV20-1 and TRBJ1-2, with D uncertain. Germline CDR1 and CDR2: DFQATT and SNEGSKA (reference sequence). V was pared by 3 bases and J by 4 bases, with 6 bases between. The CDR3 is 11 residues long. CDR3 residues: CSARSSYGYTF. The DNA for the CDR3 is TGCAGTGCTAGGAGTAGCTATGGCTACACCTTC.

This chain joins TRBV29-1 and TRBJ2-1; a possible D gene is TRBD1 (6 bases). Germline V CDR1 and CDR2: SQVTM, ANQGSEA. With 1 base removed from V and 1 base from J, the gap between germline ends came to 11 bases. The CDR3 length is 15 residues. The CDR3 is CSVEGPGTSYNEQFF. CDR3 DNA: TGCAGCGTTGAAGGCCCTGGGACATCCTACAATGAGCAGTTCTTC.

The V call is TRBV4-2, the J call TRBJ1-6; possibly TRBD1 for D (5 bases). V lost 4 bases, J lost 7 bases, and 20 bases lay in between. From germline, CDR1 is LGHNA and CDR2 YNFKEQ. The CDR3 loop spans 17 amino acids. CDR3 protein: CASSRGTSGEGNSPLHF. The CDR3 DNA sequence: TGTGCCAGCAGCCGCGGTACATCGGGGGAGGGCAATTCACCCCTCCACTTT.

This clone was observed a few times. This sequence joins TRBV3-1 (or the pseudogene TRBV3-2) and TRBJ2-4; perhaps TRBD1 as D (6 bases). Germline CDR1 reads LGHDT; CDR2 reads YNNKEL (reference sequence). Trimming pared 4 bases from V and 7 bases from J, leaving 14 bases between. The CDR3 loop spans 14 amino acids. The CDR3 coding sequence is TGTGCCAGCAGCCCCGGGACAACCCGTAACATTCAGTACTTC. Translating it yields CASSPGTTRNIQYF.

This chain joins TRBV5-4 and TRBJ1-3; 7 nucleotides line up with TRBD1. The CDR3 is 15 residues long. Germline CDR1 reads SGHNT; CDR2 reads YYREEE (reference sequence). The J segment lost 1 base and the V segment lost 4 bases, leaving 5 bases of the junction unmatched. In nucleotides, the CDR3 is TGTGCCAGCAGCGTAGACAGGGCTTCTGGAAACACCATATATTTT. As protein: CASSVDRASGNTIYF.

V usage is TRBV11-1 and J usage is TRBJ1-6; TRBD1 matches 7 bases. Losses at the gene ends were 5 bases for V and 10 bases for J; bases not matched to a gene: 2. CDR1 is SGHAT and CDR2 is FQDESV in the germline V gene (reference sequence). The length of the CDR3 is 12 residues. The CDR3 reads CASSLGGSPLHF. The CDR3 DNA reads TGTGCCAGCAGCCTAGGGGGCTCACCCCTCCACTTT.

The rearrangement uses TRBV7-3 and TRBJ2-5; tentative D call: TRBD2 (5 bases). Trimming left V 2 bases short and J 4 bases short, with 11 bases between. Germline CDR1 and CDR2: SGHTA and FQGTGA. The CDR3 contains 14 residues. CDR3 nucleotide sequence: TGTGCCAGCAGCTTAGTAGGAGGCAGAGAGACCCAGTACTTC. The encoded protein is CASSLVGGRETQYF.

The chain links TRBV15 to TRBJ2-1; 8 bases match TRBD1. V lost 1 base to trimming and J lost 3 bases; unmatched junction nucleotides: 5. The length of the CDR3 is 16 residues. The germline CDR1 and CDR2 sequences are LNHNV and YYDKDF (reference sequence). CDR3 sequence reads: CATSRGRDRYYNEQFF. CDR3 DNA sequence: TGTGCCACCAGCAGAGGCCGGGACAGGTACTACAATGAGCAGTTCTTC.

This chain links TRBV20-1 with TRBJ1-2; 8 bases align to TRBD1. The junction had 3 bases not matched to a gene; V was cut back by 1 base and J by 11 bases. The CDR3 extends over 11 amino acids. CDR1 is DFQATT, CDR2 SNEGSKA, per germline (reference sequence). The CDR3 loop reads CSARAGGEYTF. In DNA, the CDR3 is TGCAGTGCTAGAGCAGGGGGCGAATACACCTTC.

This clone appeared a few times. This chain joins TRBV5-1 and TRBJ1-3; D is ambiguous. This CDR3 has 16 residues. The germline V and J ends were trimmed by 0 bases and 3 bases, with 13 bases remaining between them. CDR1 and CDR2 from the germline V gene are SGHRS and YFSETQ. The CDR3 spells CASSLASVEDGNTIYF. CDR3 bases: TGCGCCAGCAGCTTGGCCTCCGTGGAGGATGGAAACACCATATATTTT.

The V call is TRBV7-9, the J call TRBJ1-6, with 7 bases fitting TRBD1. V shed 5 bases and J 11 bases; nucleotides not matched to a gene: 9. The CDR3 sequence is 14 residues long. The germline gives CDR1 SEHNR, CDR2 FQNEAQ (reference sequence). The CDR3 DNA is TGTGCCAGCAGCGGAGAGGGGGCTCGGGCACCCCTCCACTTT. This gives the protein CASSGEGARAPLHF.

This clone was counted only a few times. This rearrangement joins TRBV3-1 (or the pseudogene TRBV3-2) to TRBJ1-4; maybe TRBD1 (5 bases). From germline, CDR1 is LGHDT and CDR2 YNNKEL (reference sequence). CDR3 length equals 15 residues. The V end lost 6 bases, the J end lost 4 bases, and 15 bases lay between the germline ends. Written as DNA, the CDR3 is TGTGCCAGCAGTCCCTTCGGGGGAGGTAATGAAAAACTGTTTTTT. Amino acid sequence: CASSPFGGGNEKLFF.

Regarding this clone: An end of the junction does not agree with germline; a read error may underlie this. The rearrangement links TRBV6-1 to TRBJ2-5; TRBD1 matches 11 bases. The CDR3 has 15 amino acids. Germline CDR1 and CDR2: MNHNS and SASEGT. Written as DNA, the CDR3 is TGCGCCAGCAGTGCGGGGGGACAGGGGGGAGAGACCCAGTACTTC. This gives the protein CASSAGGQGGETQYF.

The gene calls are TRBV12-1 and TRBJ2-7; TRBD1 reflects the table's D call only, with no check against the DNA. TRBV12-1 has pseudogene status. The CDR3 runs 15 residues. The CDR3 protein is CASSFPKTGAHEQYV. The CDR3 DNA reads as TGTGCCAGCAGCTTTCCCAAGACAGGGGCCCACGAGCAGTACGTC.

This sequence joins TRBV3-1 (or the pseudogene TRBV3-2) and TRBJ1-4; unclear D gene. The CDR3 has 15 residues. CDR1 and CDR2 from the germline V gene are LGHDT and YNNKEL (reference sequence). V shed 2 bases and J shed 8 bases, with 15 bases lying between them. CDR3 DNA: TGTGCCAGCAGCCAATGGGGTGGGGAGACGGAAAAACTGTTTTTT. This encodes CASSQWGGETEKLFF.

This sequence joins TRBV5-1 and TRBJ2-2; TRBD1 aligns across 7 bases. V dropped 0 bases and J dropped 3; count of bases not matched to a gene: 2. Germline CDR1 reads SGHRS; CDR2 reads YFSETQ. This CDR3 has 15 residues. The CDR3 spells CASSLGDRDTGELFF. The CDR3 DNA reads as TGCGCCAGCAGCTTGGGGGACAGAGACACCGGGGAGCTGTTTTTT.

The gene calls are TRBV2 and TRBJ1-5; 9 bases align to TRBD1. CDR1 and CDR2 from the germline V gene are SNHLY and FYNNEI. The CDR3 loop spans 17 amino acids. V lost 5 bases and J lost 4; bases outside the gene matches: 12. The CDR3 loop reads CASSPNRDRVRNQPQHF. The CDR3 DNA reads as TGTGCCAGCAGTCCCAACCGGGACAGGGTGAGAAATCAGCCCCAGCATTTT.